The entry that follows covers one TCR beta chain sequence. Its antigen is undetermined. Sequenced with the Oncomine TCR Beta short-read assay was DNA taken from cultured CD4+ T cells. TCRdb used MiXCR to reprocess the PCR reads, holding one entry per CDR3 protein. Among about 14,000 distinct CDR3 sequences listed, around 48% were seen once. The record originates from a study of vaccination and CD4 T cells after COVID-19. Study information: Control cultures were given a CEFX pool, an HIV-1 Nef pool, or no peptide.

The CDR3 extends over 16 amino acids. Trimming took off 2 bases at V and 4 bases at J, with 17 bases between the two ends. The germline V gene encodes CDR1 LNHDA and CDR2 SQIVND (reference sequence). Regarding treatment: approximately 9-day PBMC culture with coronavirus spike peptide pools or control peptides (ViraFEST assay). Sequenced sample: CD4+ T cells from blood, cultured in vitro. The chain carries TRBV19 and TRBJ1-2, with D possibly being TRBD1 (5 bases). The sequence was obtained from a human donor who had recovered from COVID-19. The DNA of the CDR3 is TGTGCCAGTAGTATATATGCGTCGGGGGGAAGCTATGGCTACACCTTC. Translation: CASSIYASGGSYGYTF.